Given below is one TCR beta chain in context. This table comes from immunoSEQ multiplex PCR, and its TCRdb copy is limited to in-frame clones, with some not included. Here the sample spans tens of thousands of clones, roughly 92% being singletons. The data originate from a study of T cell changes during pregnancy in multiple sclerosis. The germline V and J ends were trimmed by 8 bases and 3 bases, with 11 bases remaining between them. Germline-derived CDR1 and CDR2 are MNHEY and SVGAGI. The CDR3 runs to 12 residues. The V and J genes are TRBV6-5 and TRBJ2-7; D not resolved. The material sequenced was peripheral blood, taken in the second trimester of pregnancy. The receptor was isolated from a female donor with multiple sclerosis, enrolled in a pregnancy study. In DNA, the CDR3 is TGTGCCAGCTACGACTGGGTCTACGAGCAGTACTTC. Encoded protein: CASYDWVYEQYF.